This TCR beta chain was identified during a study of Graves' ophthalmopathy and Graves' hyperthyroidism listed by TCRdb under 2018. In terms of the full investigation: Peripheral blood was collected at initial diagnosis, before any treatment. In total, approximately 130 blood samples were TCR-sequenced: around 42 ophthalmopathy, under 80 hyperthyroidism and some 17 hyperthyroidism-to-ophthalmopathy patients. TCR beta repertoire signatures were used to distinguish Graves' ophthalmopathy from Graves' hyperthyroidism and to predict progression to ophthalmopathy. To explore V-J signatures that distinguish ophthalmopathy from hyperthyroidism, a discovery set of 100 patients was enrolled, made up of around 44 with ophthalmopathy and 55 to 65 with stable hyperthyroidism. Following sampling, methimazole starting at 30 mg daily was administered to hyperthyroidism patients, and high-dose intravenous methylprednisolone was administered to ophthalmopathy patients. The independent validation cohort included approximately 19 hyperthyroidism patients plus 17 patients who later progressed from hyperthyroidism to ophthalmopathy. T-cell repertoires of thyroid tissue and blood were compared in five or six hyperthyroidism patients. The 100 discovery patients were divided at random into training and test sets in a 7:3 ratio.

For repertoire sequencing, TCR beta CDR3 regions were amplified from RNA transcripts. The first round was an RT-PCR using HTBI primers with the Qiagen OneStep RT-PCR kit, and this first round was followed by a second-round multiplex PCR, then size selection and purification. Libraries were sequenced paired-end with 100 bp reads on an Illumina HiSeq2000. Per the source publication's procedure: SOAPnuke was used to process the reads, throwing out any read that had adapters, had uncalled bases, had a mean Phred below 15, or lacked an exact constant-primer or identifier match. COPE v1.2.5 was used to merge the high-quality paired reads. Unique nucleotide sequences were defined as clonotypes and aligned to IMGT TRB V, D and J references using MiTCR v1.1. The analysis was limited to V-J combinations with a frequency above 0.0001, which together covered 99.2% of the repertoires. For each V-J combination, a TCR clonal expansion and chaos score was defined as F50 clonal expansion divided by the chaos observed in the TCRdist matrix. Features were reduced by Welch's t-statistics and random forest to around 14 V-J combinations, which fed a naive Bayes classifier. Thyroid-blood repertoire similarity was quantified with the Morisita-Horn index. TCRdb trimmed the raw reads at Q25, called clones with MiXCR and kept productive beta chains. One record per CDR3 amino acid sequence lists the most common genes and DNA. Clone size and V and J calls follow TCRdb, not the original study. Counted in this sample were about 16,000 distinct CDR3 sequences; 46% of them appeared once. The ten most abundant clones make up roughly 23% of the sample.

A patient counted as having stable hyperthyroidism if there was no progression to ophthalmopathy within 18 months of follow-up. Hyperthyroidism patients were newly diagnosed, were aged 18 to 65 years, and had a disease duration under 2 months. Patients were excluded if they had other autoimmune diseases, uncontrolled infections, pregnancy or lactation. Clinical symptoms, serum thyroxine, TRAb, thyroid ultrasound and orbital computed tomography formed the basis of the diagnosis. Using Ficoll-Paque density gradient centrifugation, PBMCs were isolated from about 9.4 ml of fresh peripheral blood. Trizol reagent was used to extract the total RNA, and its quality was then checked on an Agilent 2100 Bioanalyzer. Summary of the overall study and its limitations: No statistical method was used to set the sample size in advance, and the investigators knew which group each participant was assigned to. In validation, the model predicted ophthalmopathy progression with more than 55% sensitivity and approximately 78% specificity; some 13 predicted patients were CT-confirmed with GO in a median of 6.5 months. Most expanded thyroid clonotypes with a frequency above 0.001 also appeared in blood, which suggests that blood repertoires may reflect the immune response in the thyroid. Ophthalmopathy was separated from stable hyperthyroidism by the 13-signature model with 87.88% sensitivity and around 81% specificity in cross-validation and with 80%/75% in the test set.

In its sample, this clonotype was seen a few times. No antigen is known for it. Nothing much larger sits one base from this clone, and base qualities are not available. The trim is 5 bases for V and 2 bases for J, with a gap of 12 bases between the germline ends. The CDR3 holds 14 amino acids from the cysteine to the phenylalanine. Just the 42-base CDR3 DNA is kept, in frame starting at base 1. Via the germline V gene (reference sequence), CDR1 is LGHDT and CDR2 YNNKEL. The sample was peripheral blood. This receptor chain uses TRBV3-1 and TRBJ1-1; the D gene is unclear. This TCR came from a woman in her thirties or forties with stable Graves' hyperthyroidism. Donor details come from another sample of the same person, matched by shared clones. The DNA sequence follows: TGTGCCAGCAGCACCCGACGGACCAACACTGAAGCTTTCTTT. Its translation reads: CASSTRRTNTEAFF.